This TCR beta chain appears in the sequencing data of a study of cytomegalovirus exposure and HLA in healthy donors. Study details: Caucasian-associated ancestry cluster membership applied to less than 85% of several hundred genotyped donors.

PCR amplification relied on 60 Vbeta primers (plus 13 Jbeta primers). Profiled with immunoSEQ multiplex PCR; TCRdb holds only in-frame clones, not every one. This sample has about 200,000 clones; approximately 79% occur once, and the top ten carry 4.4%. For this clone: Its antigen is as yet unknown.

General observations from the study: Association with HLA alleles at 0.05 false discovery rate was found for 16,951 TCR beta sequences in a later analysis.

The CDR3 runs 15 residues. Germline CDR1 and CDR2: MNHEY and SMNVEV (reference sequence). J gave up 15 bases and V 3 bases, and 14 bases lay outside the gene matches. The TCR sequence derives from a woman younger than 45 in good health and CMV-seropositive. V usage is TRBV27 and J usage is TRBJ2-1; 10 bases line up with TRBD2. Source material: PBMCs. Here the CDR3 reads CASSFTSGILSRPFF. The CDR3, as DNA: TGTGCCAGCAGTTTTACTAGCGGGATCCTCTCTCGGCCGTTCTTC.